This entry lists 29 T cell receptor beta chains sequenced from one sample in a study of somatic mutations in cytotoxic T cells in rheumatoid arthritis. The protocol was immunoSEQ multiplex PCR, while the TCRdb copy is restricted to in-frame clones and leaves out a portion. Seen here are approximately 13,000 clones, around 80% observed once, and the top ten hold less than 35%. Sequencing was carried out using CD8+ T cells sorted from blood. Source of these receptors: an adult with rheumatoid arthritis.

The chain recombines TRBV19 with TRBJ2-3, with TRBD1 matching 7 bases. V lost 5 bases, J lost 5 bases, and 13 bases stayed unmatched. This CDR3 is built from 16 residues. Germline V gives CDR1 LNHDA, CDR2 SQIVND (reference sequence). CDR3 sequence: CASSLVTGSWGDTQYF. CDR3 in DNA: TGTGCCAGTAGTCTGGTGACAGGGAGTTGGGGAGATACGCAGTATTTT.

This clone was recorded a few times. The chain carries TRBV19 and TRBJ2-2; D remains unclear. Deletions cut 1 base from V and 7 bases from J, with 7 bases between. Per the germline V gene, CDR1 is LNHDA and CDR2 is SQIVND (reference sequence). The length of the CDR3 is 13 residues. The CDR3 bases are TGTGCCAGTAGTATAGGGGGTCACGGGGAGCTGTTTTTT. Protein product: CASSIGGHGELFF. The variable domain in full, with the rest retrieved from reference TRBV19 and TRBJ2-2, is DGGITQSPKYLFRKEGQNVTLSCEQNLNHDAMYWYRQDPGQGLRLIYYSQIVNDFQKGDIAEGYSVSREKKESFPLTVTSAQKNPTAFYLCASSIGGHGELFFGEGSRLTVL.

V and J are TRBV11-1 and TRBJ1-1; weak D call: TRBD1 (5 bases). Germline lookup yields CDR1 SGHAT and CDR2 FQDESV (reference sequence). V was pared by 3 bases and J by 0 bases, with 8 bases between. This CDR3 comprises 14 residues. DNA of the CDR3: TGTGCCAGCAGCTTGGGACCTATGAACACTGAAGCTTTCTTT. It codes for CASSLGPMNTEAFF.

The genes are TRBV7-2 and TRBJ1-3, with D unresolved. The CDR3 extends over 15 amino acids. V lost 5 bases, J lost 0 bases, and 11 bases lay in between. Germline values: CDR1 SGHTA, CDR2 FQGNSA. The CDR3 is CASSAGWNSGNTIYF. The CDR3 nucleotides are TGTGCCAGCAGCGCCGGGTGGAACTCTGGAAACACCATATATTTT.

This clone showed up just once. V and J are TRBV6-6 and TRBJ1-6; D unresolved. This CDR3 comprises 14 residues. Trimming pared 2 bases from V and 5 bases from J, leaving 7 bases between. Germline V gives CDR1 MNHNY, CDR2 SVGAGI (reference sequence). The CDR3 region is CASSYGRDNSPLHF. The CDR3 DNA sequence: TGTGCCAGCAGTTACGGAAGGGATAATTCACCCCTCCACTTT.

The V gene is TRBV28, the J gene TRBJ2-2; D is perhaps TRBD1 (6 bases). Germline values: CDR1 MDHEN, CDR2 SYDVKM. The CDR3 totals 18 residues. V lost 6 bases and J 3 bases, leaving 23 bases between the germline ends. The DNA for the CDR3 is TGTGCCAGCAGCCCTTTGGAACTACAGGGTCATGACACCGGGGAGCTGTTTTTT. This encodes CASSPLELQGHDTGELFF.

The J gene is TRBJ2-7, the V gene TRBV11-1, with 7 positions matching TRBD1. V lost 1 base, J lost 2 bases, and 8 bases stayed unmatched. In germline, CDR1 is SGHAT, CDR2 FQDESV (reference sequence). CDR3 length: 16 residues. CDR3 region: CASSLGSGTETYEQYF. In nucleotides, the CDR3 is TGTGCCAGCAGCTTAGGTTCCGGGACAGAGACCTACGAGCAGTACTTC. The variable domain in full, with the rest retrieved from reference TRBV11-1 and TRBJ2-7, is EAEVAQSPRYKITEKSQAVAFWCDPISGHATLYWYRQILGQGPELLVQFQDESVVDDSQLPKDRFSAERLKGVDSTLKIQPAELGDSAMYLCASSLGSGTETYEQYFGPGTRLTVT.

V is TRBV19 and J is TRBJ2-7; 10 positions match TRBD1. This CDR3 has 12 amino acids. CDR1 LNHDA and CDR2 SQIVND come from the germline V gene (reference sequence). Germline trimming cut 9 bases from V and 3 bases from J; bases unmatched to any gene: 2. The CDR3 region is CASRDRGYEQYF. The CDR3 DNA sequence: TGTGCCAGCCGGGACAGGGGCTACGAGCAGTACTTC.

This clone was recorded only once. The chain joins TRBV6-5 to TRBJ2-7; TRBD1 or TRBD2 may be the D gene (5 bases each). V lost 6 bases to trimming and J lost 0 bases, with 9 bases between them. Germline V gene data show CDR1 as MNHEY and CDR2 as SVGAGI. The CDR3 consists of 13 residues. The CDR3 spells CASSEGHSYEQYF. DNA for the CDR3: TGTGCCAGCAGCGAGGGGCACTCCTACGAGCAGTACTTC.

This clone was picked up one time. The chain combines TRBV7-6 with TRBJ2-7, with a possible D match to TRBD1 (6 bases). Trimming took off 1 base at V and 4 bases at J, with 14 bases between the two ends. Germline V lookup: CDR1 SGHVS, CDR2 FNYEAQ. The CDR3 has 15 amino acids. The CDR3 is CASSLEAGEYYEQYF. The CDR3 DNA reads TGTGCCAGCAGCTTAGAGGCAGGGGAATATTACGAGCAGTACTTC.

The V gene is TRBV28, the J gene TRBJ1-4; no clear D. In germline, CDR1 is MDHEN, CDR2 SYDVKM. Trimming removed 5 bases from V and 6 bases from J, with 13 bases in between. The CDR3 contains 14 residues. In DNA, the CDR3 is TGTGCCAGCAGTCCCGGCCAGAGGCATGAAAAACTGTTTTTT. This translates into CASSPGQRHEKLFF.

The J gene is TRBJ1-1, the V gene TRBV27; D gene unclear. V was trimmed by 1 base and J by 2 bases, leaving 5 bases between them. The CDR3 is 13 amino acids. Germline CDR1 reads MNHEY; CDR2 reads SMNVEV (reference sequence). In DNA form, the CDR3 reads TGTGCCAGCAGTTTATATCGAAACACTGAAGCTTTCTTT. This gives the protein CASSLYRNTEAFF.

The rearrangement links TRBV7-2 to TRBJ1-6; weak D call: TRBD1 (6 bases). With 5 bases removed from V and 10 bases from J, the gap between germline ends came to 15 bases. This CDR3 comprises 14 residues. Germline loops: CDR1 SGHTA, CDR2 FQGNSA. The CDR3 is CASSPREGGSPLHF. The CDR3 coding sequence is TGTGCCAGCAGCCCCCGGGAGGGGGGATCACCCCTCCACTTT.

Here the CDR3 reads CATRGAGHRVGDGYTF. In nucleotides, the CDR3 is TGTGCCACCCGGGGGGCAGGCCACAGGGTTGGGGATGGCTACACCTTC. The genes are TRBV27 and TRBJ1-2, with D possibly being TRBD1 (6 bases). Trimming shortened V by 10 bases and J by 6 bases, and 27 bases separated the two germline ends. This CDR3 contains 16 residues. Germline CDR1 reads MNHEY; CDR2 reads SMNVEV (reference sequence).

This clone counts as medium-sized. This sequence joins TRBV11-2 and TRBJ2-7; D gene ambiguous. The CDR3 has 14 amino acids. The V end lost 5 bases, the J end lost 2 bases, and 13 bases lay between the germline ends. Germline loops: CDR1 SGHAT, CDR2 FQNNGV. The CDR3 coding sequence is TGTGCCAGCAGCGTAGTCCGGAGTCCCTACGAGCAGTACTTC. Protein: CASSVVRSPYEQYF.

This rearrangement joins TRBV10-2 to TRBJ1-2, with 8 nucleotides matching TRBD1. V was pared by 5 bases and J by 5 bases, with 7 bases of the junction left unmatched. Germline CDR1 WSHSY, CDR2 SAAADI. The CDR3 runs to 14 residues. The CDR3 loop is CASSTGQGRYGYTF. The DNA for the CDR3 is TGCGCCAGCAGTACCGGACAGGGACGGTATGGCTACACCTTC.

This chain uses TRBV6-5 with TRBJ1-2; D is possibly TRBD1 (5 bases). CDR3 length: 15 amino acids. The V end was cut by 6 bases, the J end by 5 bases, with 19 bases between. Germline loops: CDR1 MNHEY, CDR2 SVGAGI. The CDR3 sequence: CASSDNGASGYGYTF. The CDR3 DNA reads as TGTGCCAGCAGCGATAATGGGGCTTCAGGATATGGCTACACCTTC.

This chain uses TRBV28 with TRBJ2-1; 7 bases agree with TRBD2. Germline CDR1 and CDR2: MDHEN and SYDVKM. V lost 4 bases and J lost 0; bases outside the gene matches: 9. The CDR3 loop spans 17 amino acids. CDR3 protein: CASSSNHGGFSYNEQFF. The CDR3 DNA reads TGTGCCAGCAGTTCCAACCACGGGGGGTTCTCCTACAATGAGCAGTTCTTC.

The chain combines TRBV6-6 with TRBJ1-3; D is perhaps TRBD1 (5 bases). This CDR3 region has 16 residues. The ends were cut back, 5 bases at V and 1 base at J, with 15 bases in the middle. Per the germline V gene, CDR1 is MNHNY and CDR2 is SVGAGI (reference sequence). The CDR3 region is CASSPTGTESGNTIYF. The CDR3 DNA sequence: TGTGCCAGCAGTCCTACCGGGACCGAGTCTGGAAACACCATATATTTT.

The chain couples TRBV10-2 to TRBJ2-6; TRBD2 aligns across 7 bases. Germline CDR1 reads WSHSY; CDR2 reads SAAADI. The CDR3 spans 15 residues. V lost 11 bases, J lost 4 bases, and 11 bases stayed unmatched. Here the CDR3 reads CASSGTSSGANVLTF. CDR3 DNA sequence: TGCGCCTCCAGCGGGACGAGTTCAGGGGCCAACGTCCTGACTTTC.

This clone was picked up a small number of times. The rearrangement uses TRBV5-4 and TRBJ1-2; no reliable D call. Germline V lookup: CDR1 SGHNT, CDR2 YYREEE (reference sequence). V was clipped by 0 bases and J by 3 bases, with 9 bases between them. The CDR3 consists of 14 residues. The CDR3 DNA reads TGTGCCAGCAGCTTGGGGCGGATAGACTATGGCTACACCTTC. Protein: CASSLGRIDYGYTF. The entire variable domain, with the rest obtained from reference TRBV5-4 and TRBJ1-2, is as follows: ETGVTQSPTHLIKTRGQQVTLRCSSQSGHNTVSWYQQALGQGPQFIFQYYREEENGRGNFPPRFSGLQFPNYSSELNVNALELDDSALYLCASSLGRIDYGYTFGSGTRLTVV.

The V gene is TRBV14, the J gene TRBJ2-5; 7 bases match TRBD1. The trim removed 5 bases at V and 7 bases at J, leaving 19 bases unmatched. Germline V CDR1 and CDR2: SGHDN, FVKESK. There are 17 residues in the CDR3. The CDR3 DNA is TGTGCCAGCAGCTATACTTCGGACAGGCCACTCATAGGGACCCAGTACTTC. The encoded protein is CASSYTSDRPLIGTQYF.

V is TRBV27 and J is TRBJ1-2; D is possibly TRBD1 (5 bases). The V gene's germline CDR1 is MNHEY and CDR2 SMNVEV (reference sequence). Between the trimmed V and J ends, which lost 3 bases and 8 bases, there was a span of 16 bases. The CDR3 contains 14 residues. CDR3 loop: CASSLGQGVGGYTF. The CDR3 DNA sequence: TGTGCCAGCAGTTTGGGTCAGGGAGTAGGCGGCTACACCTTC.

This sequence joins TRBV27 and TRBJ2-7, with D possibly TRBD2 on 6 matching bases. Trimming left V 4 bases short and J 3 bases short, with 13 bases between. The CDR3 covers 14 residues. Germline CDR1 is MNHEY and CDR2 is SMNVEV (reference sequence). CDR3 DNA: TGTGCCAGCAGTTCGGGACTGCCATACTACGAGCAGTACTTC. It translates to CASSSGLPYYEQYF.

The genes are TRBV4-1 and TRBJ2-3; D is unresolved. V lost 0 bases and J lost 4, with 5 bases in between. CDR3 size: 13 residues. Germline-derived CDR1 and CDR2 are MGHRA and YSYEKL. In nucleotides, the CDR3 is TGCGCCAGCAGCCAAGATACGTCAGATACGCAGTATTTT. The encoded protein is CASSQDTSDTQYF.

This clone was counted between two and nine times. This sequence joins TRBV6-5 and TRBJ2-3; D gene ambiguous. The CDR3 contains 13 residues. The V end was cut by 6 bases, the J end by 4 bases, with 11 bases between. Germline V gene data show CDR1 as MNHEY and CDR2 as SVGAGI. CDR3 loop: CASSLGIPDTQYF. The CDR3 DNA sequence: TGTGCCAGCAGCCTAGGAATTCCAGATACGCAGTATTTT.

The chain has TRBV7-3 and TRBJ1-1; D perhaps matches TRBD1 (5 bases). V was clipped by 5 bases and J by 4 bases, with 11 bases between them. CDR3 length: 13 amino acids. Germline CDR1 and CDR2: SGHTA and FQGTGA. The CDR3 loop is CASSPTQGTEAFF. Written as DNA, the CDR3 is TGTGCCAGCAGCCCCACCCAGGGCACTGAAGCTTTCTTT. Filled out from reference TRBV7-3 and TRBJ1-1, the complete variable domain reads GAGVSQTPSNKVTEKGKYVELRCDPISGHTALYWYRQSLGQGPEFLIYFQGTGAADDSGLPNDRFFAVRPEGSVSTLKIQRTERGDSAVYLCASSPTQGTEAFFGQGTRLTVV.

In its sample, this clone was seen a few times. CDR3 nucleotide sequence: TGTGCCAGCAGCCCTTTGAAGGAGCAGTTCTTC. As protein: CASSPLKEQFF. The chain carries TRBV7-9 and TRBJ2-1; D not certain. CDR3 length equals 11 residues. Trimming cost V 5 bases and J 10 bases, with 9 bases left between them. Germline-derived CDR1 and CDR2 are SEHNR and FQNEAQ (reference sequence).

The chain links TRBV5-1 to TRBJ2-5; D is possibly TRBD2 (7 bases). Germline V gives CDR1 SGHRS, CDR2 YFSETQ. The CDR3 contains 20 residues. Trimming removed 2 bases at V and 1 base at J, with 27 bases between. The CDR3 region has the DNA TGCGCCAGCAGCTTAGAGGGGGGGATCCCCCGAACAGACTCCCAAGAGACCCAGTACTTC. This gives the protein CASSLEGGIPRTDSQETQYF.